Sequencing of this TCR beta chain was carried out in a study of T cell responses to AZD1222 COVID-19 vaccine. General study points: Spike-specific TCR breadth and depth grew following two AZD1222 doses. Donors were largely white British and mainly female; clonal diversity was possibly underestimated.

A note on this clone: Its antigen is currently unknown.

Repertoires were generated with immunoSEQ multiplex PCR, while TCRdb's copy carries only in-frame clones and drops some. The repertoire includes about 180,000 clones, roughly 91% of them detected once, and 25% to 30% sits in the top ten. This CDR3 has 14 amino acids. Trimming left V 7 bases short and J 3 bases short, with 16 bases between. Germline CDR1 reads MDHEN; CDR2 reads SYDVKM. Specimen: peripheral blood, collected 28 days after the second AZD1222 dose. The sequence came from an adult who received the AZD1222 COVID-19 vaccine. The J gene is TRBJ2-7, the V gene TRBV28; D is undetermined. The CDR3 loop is CASTFSKLYYEQYF. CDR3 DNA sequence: TGTGCCAGCACGTTCTCCAAACTATACTACGAGCAGTACTTC.